Listed here are 4 T cell receptor beta chains from one sample, sequenced in a study of CD8+ T cells in alopecia areata. Treatment: oral pan-JAK inhibitor, 5-10 mg twice daily. The authors extracted RNA and reverse transcribed it into cDNA as the sequencing template. Method: immunoSEQ multiplex PCR; TCRdb's copy keeps in-frame clones and lacks some. The sample includes approximately 210,000 clones, 50% to 75% of them seen just once. The input for sequencing was CD4+ T cells sorted from blood, taken at week 4, from a patient treated with tofacitinib. These receptors originate from a human donor with alopecia areata.

The chain joins TRBV19 to TRBJ2-1; 8 bases fit TRBD1. J lost 7 bases, V lost 4 bases, and 6 bases had no gene match. Germline CDR1 is LNHDA and CDR2 is SQIVND (reference sequence). This CDR3 is 14 amino acids long. The chain's CDR3 is CASSRGQAMNEQFF. The DNA of the CDR3 is TGTGCCAGTAGTAGGGGACAGGCGATGAATGAGCAGTTCTTC.

Concerning this clone: One junction end disagrees with the germline gene, perhaps due to a read error. The V call is TRBV4-3, the J call TRBJ1-1; D call uncertain. The CDR3 has 13 residues. Per the germline V gene, CDR1 is LGHNA and CDR2 is YSLEER. The CDR3 region is CASRQDGNTEAFF. As DNA, the CDR3 is TGCGCCAGCAGGCAAGACGGGAACACTGAAGCTTTCTTT.

The rearrangement links TRBV9 to TRBJ2-4, with no clear D. Trimming shortened V by 0 bases and J by 0 bases, and 10 bases separated the two germline ends. The CDR3 loop spans 16 amino acids. From germline, CDR1 is SGDLS and CDR2 YYNGEE. In nucleotides, the CDR3 is TGTGCCAGCAGCGTAGGTCATGATCTAGCCAAAAACATTCAGTACTTC. This gives the protein CASSVGHDLAKNIQYF.

The rearrangement uses TRBV6-5 and TRBJ2-6; the D gene is possibly TRBD2 (5 bases). Germline CDR1 reads MNHEY; CDR2 reads SVGAGI. Trimming removed 7 bases at V and 3 bases at J, with 10 bases between. The CDR3 is 14 amino acids. Written as DNA, the CDR3 is TGTGCCAGCACCTCCCGGGGTGGGGCCAACGTCCTGACTTTC. Its protein product is CASTSRGGANVLTF.